Listed here is a single T cell receptor (beta chain). This entry comes from a study of patients and donors after allogeneic stem cell transplantation. This CDR3 is built from 15 residues. Germline V lookup: CDR1 SGHNT, CDR2 YYREEE (reference sequence). Trimming pared 3 bases from V and 4 bases from J, leaving 13 bases between. Each CDR3 protein gets one entry after TCRdb re-called the RT-PCR reads with MiXCR. The table has approximately 98,000 distinct CDR3 sequences, roughly 35% seen once. The sequencing input was blood, either unsorted or a sorted T cell fraction (not recorded which). The V gene is TRBV5-4, the J gene TRBJ2-2; D may match TRBD1 or TRBD2 (5 bases each). The sequence was collected from a human donor who was either an allogeneic HSCT recipient or a stem cell or donor lymphocyte infusion donor (not recorded which). It is not recorded whose cells these are; they may come from a transplant donor. This CDR3 is CASSSKQGRTGELFF. CDR3 in DNA: TGTGCCAGCAGCTCAAAGCAGGGACGCACCGGGGAGCTGTTTTTT.